Following are 5 T cell receptor beta chains from one sample sequenced in a study of T cells in Graves' hyperthyroidism and ophthalmopathy. Amplification yielded TCR beta CDR3 regions, with RNA transcripts as the source. Initially, a first-round RT-PCR of the TCR CDR3 employed the HTBI primer set. MiXCR was run by TCRdb on the multiplex PCR reads, yielding one entry per CDR3 protein. The sample holds about 590,000 distinct CDR3 sequences; 11% to 15% are singletons and the top ten take 7.1%. The sample comprised blood. The receptors shown here come from a woman younger than 35 with Graves' ophthalmopathy.

This clonotype came up a few times. The chain couples TRBV19 to TRBJ2-1; 7 bases line up with TRBD2. The CDR3 length is 18 residues. Unmatched junction bases numbered 12, after V lost 4 bases and J lost 0 bases. Germline CDR1 and CDR2: LNHDA and SQIVND (reference sequence). The DNA of the CDR3 is TGTGCCAGTAGTACTAGCGGCGCCTTTTTGAGCTCCTACAATGAGCAGTTCTTC. It yields the protein CASSTSGAFLSSYNEQFF.

This clonotype was picked up many times. V and J are TRBV30 and TRBJ1-6; 7 bases fit TRBD1. The CDR3 length is 14 residues. V trimming: 0 bases; J trimming: 7 bases; junction bases outside the gene matches: 3. CDR1 is GTSNPN and CDR2 is SVGIG in the germline V gene (reference sequence). CDR3 region: CAWSVETGNSPLHF. CDR3 bases: TGTGCCTGGAGTGTAGAGACAGGGAATTCACCCCTCCACTTT.

V gene TRBV4-1 combines with J gene TRBJ2-6; D not resolved. Trimming took 3 bases from V and 3 from J, leaving 12 bases between them. Per germline, CDR1 MGHRA and CDR2 YSYEKL. The CDR3 contains 16 residues. The DNA of the CDR3 is TGCGCCAGCAGCCATCAAAATCGTGGTGGGGCCAACGTCCTGACTTTC. It translates to CASSHQNRGGANVLTF.

This clonotype was recorded at least ten times. The chain combines TRBV6-2 or TRBV6-3 with TRBJ2-7; 7 nucleotides line up with TRBD2. Germline assignment: CDR1 MNHEY and CDR2 SVGEGT. V gave up 6 bases and J gave up 0 bases; unmatched junction bases: 11. CDR3 length: 16 amino acids. The CDR3 DNA reads as TGTGCCAGCAGGACTGAGCGGGAAGGGAGCTCCTACGAGCAGTACTTC. This sequence encodes CASRTEREGSSYEQYF.

This clonotype was seen once. The V and J genes are TRBV28 and TRBJ1-6; 8 nucleotides match TRBD1. Looked up from germline, CDR1 is MDHEN and CDR2 is SYDVKM. V was clipped by 3 bases and J by 5 bases; unmatched bases: 6. The CDR3 length is 16 residues. The DNA of the CDR3 is TGTGCCAGCAGTTTCCCCGGGACAGGACATAATTCACCCCTCCACTTT. It translates to CASSFPGTGHNSPLHF.